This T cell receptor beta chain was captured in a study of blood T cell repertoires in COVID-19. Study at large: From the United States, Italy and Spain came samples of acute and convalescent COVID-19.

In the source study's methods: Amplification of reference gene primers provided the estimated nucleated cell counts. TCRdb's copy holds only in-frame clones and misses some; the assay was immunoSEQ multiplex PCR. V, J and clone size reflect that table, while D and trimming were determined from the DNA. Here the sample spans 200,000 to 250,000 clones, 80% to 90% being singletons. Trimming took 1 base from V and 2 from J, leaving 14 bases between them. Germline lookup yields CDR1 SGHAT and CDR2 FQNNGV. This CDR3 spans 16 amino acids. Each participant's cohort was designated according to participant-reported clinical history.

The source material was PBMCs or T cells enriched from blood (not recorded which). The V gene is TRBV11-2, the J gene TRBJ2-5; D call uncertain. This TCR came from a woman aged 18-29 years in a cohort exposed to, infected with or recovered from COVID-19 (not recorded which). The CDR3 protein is CASSLGQFVSQETQYF. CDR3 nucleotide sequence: TGTGCCAGCAGCTTAGGTCAGTTCGTTTCGCAAGAGACCCAGTACTTC.